Below, 3 T cell receptor beta chains from the same sample are listed, as sequenced in a study of control samples from healthy donors and cancer patients (dated by TCRdb to about 2020). The receptor library was made with the immunoSEQ multiplex PCR assay. TCRdb limited this immuneACCESS table to in-frame rearrangements with V and J called. A share of clones is missing; checked studies link under half to unresolved V genes, and the rest is unexplained. The sample table contains 100,000 or so clones; only one count was recorded for 85% to 90% of them. The top ten constitute more than 7% of the sample. Sequences were obtained from blood. These receptors came from a man aged 25 to 40 in good health.

This clone has more than one count but fewer than ten. This chain joins TRBV14 and TRBJ1-2; a possible D gene is TRBD1 (5 bases). The CDR3 sequence is 15 residues long. Germline V gene lookup returns CDR1 SGHDN and CDR2 FVKESK. The germline V and J ends were trimmed by 1 base and 5 bases, with 14 bases remaining between them. CDR3 bases: TGTGCCAGCAGCCAAGCGGGGTCAGGGATATATGGCTACACCTTC. Translated: CASSQAGSGIYGYTF. Together with reference TRBV14 and TRBJ1-2, the CDR3 gives the full variable domain: EAGVTQFPSHSVIEKGQTVTLRCDPISGHDNLYWYRRVMGKEIKFLLHFVKESKQDESGMPNNRFLAERTGGTYSTLKVQPAELEDSGVYFCASSQAGSGIYGYTFGSGTRLTVV.

CDR3 DNA: TGTGCCAGCGCCGGGAGGACATTCTCCTACGAGCAGTACGTC. Amino acids: CASAGRTFSYEQYV. The chain links TRBV14 to TRBJ2-7; 7 bases fit TRBD2. The CDR3 has 14 amino acids. Trimming took 8 bases from V and 0 from J; bases not matched to a gene: 7. Germline V gives CDR1 SGHDN, CDR2 FVKESK.

A single count supports this clone. This sequence joins TRBV5-1 and TRBJ1-4; the match to TRBD1 covers 9 bases. With 0 bases clipped from V and 5 bases from J, the junction kept 8 bases outside the gene matches. From germline, CDR1 is SGHRS and CDR2 YFSETQ. This CDR3 has 17 amino acids. For the CDR3, the DNA is TGCGCCAGCAGCTTGGTGGTCGCGGGACAGGGAAATGAAAAACTGTTTTTT. This translates into CASSLVVAGQGNEKLFF.